The 13 T cell receptor beta chains presented below share a single source sample, sequenced in a study of patients and donors after allogeneic stem cell transplantation. TCRdb passed the RT-PCR reads through MiXCR, listing each CDR3 protein once. The sample lists about 110,000 distinct CDR3 sequences; approximately 40% were seen once. The sample taken for sequencing was blood, either unsorted or a sorted T cell fraction (not recorded which). These receptors came from a human donor who was either an allogeneic HSCT recipient or a stem cell or donor lymphocyte infusion donor (not recorded which). It is not recorded whose cells these are; they may come from a transplant donor.

V is TRBV20-1 and J is TRBJ2-1, with 7 bases identical to TRBD1. In germline, CDR1 is DFQATT, CDR2 SNEGSKA (reference sequence). Trimming removed 6 bases from V and 4 bases from J; junction bases left unmatched: 9. This CDR3 contains 14 residues. As DNA, the CDR3 is TGCAGTGCCCCCGGGACAGCCACGTACAATGAGCAGTTCTTC. Its translation: CSAPGTATYNEQFF.

The gene calls are TRBV5-1 and TRBJ2-3, with D hard to call. Germline assignment: CDR1 SGHRS and CDR2 YFSETQ. Trimming took off 4 bases at V and 5 bases at J, with 20 bases between the two ends. This CDR3 comprises 16 residues. The CDR3 reads CASSPKPRAPGDTQYF. The DNA of the CDR3 is TGCGCCAGCAGCCCCAAACCTCGGGCACCCGGAGATACGCAGTATTTT.

This clonotype was seen just once. The gene calls are TRBV16 and TRBJ2-7, with D possibly being TRBD1 (6 bases). V shed 6 bases and J shed 6 bases, with 12 bases lying between them. The CDR3 totals 12 residues. CDR1 is KGHSY and CDR2 is FQNENV in the germline V gene. In DNA, the CDR3 is TGTGCCAGCAGTCAAGGACAGTTCGAGCAGTACTTC. Residues: CASSQGQFEQYF. The whole variable domain, filled in from reference TRBV16 and TRBJ2-7, reads GEEVAQTPKHLVRGEGQKAKLYCAPIKGHSYVFWYQQVLKNEFKFLISFQNENVFDETGMPKERFSAKCLPNSPCSLEIQATKLEDSAVYFCASSQGQFEQYFGPGTRLTVT.

In this sample, this clonotype turned up a few times. This sequence joins TRBV4-2 and TRBJ1-3; perhaps TRBD1 as D (5 bases). Germline V CDR1 and CDR2: LGHNA, YNFKEQ. The V end was cut by 1 base, the J end by 4 bases, with 14 bases between. CDR3 length: 16 amino acids. The CDR3 region is CASSQAKWQGGNTIYF. In DNA form, the CDR3 reads TGTGCCAGCAGCCAAGCGAAGTGGCAGGGCGGAAACACCATATATTTT.

The J gene is TRBJ2-6, the V gene TRBV9; D gene ambiguous. The CDR3 contains 14 residues. From germline, CDR1 is SGDLS and CDR2 YYNGEE. V was pared by 4 bases and J by 0 bases, with 5 bases between. In DNA form, the CDR3 reads TGTGCCAGCAGCCTGCCCTCTGGGGCCAACGTCCTGACTTTC. As protein: CASSLPSGANVLTF.

The V call is TRBV18, the J call TRBJ1-5; D perhaps matches TRBD1 (6 bases). V gave up 3 bases and J gave up 3 bases, with 12 bases separating them. CDR3 length: 15 residues. Germline CDR1 is KGHSH and CDR2 is LQKENI. The CDR3 is CASSPTGSHNQPQHF. Written as DNA, the CDR3 is TGTGCCAGCTCACCCACAGGGAGTCACAATCAGCCCCAGCATTTT.

This clonotype turned up a few times. In DNA, the CDR3 is TGCAGTGCCTCCGCGGGAGTCCCTGAAGCTTTCTTT. This codes for CSASAGVPEAFF. This chain joins TRBV20-1 and TRBJ1-1; D gene uncertain. The CDR3 sequence is 12 residues long. V lost 6 bases to trimming and J lost 6 bases, with 14 bases between them. Germline V gene data show CDR1 as DFQATT and CDR2 as SNEGSKA (reference sequence).

The V call is TRBV6-5, the J call TRBJ1-2, with a tentative D call TRBD1 (5 bases). V was trimmed by 10 bases and J by 4 bases, leaving 16 bases between them. Germline values: CDR1 MNHEY, CDR2 SVGAGI. The CDR3 has 13 residues. The CDR3 nucleotides are TGTGCCACCCAAGCCCGGGACGGCTATGGCTACACCTTC. Its protein product is CATQARDGYGYTF.

The rearrangement uses TRBV5-1 and TRBJ1-2; D is undetermined. The CDR3 has 14 residues. The V gene's germline CDR1 is SGHRS and CDR2 YFSETQ. V lost 0 bases and J 4 bases, leaving 10 bases between the germline ends. The CDR3 region is CASSLDAGFYGYTF. CDR3 sequence (DNA): TGCGCCAGCAGCTTGGATGCAGGATTCTATGGCTACACCTTC.

The V call is TRBV7-8, the J call TRBJ1-5; TRBD1 might be the D (6 bases). Germline lookup yields CDR1 SGHVS and CDR2 FQNEAQ. CDR3 size: 15 residues. The V end lost 4 bases, the J end lost 8 bases, and 18 bases lay between the germline ends. The chain's CDR3 is CASSSRTDMGEPQHF. CDR3 DNA: TGTGCCAGCAGCTCGCGGACAGACATGGGGGAGCCCCAGCATTTT.

V and J are TRBV4-3 and TRBJ1-2; D perhaps matches TRBD1 (5 bases). The CDR3 contains 18 residues. Germline CDR1 reads LGHNA; CDR2 reads YSLEER. V was shortened by 0 bases and J by 4 bases, with 21 bases between the two germline ends. The CDR3 bases are TGCGCCAGCAGCCAAGAGGGGCAAGGGTCCTCCCCCTGCTATGGCTACACCTTC. Translating gives CASSQEGQGSSPCYGYTF.

Only a few counts were recorded for this clonotype. V usage is TRBV12-3 or TRBV12-4 and J usage is TRBJ2-4, with a possible D match to TRBD1 (5 bases). Trimming stripped 0 bases from V and 0 bases from J, with 6 bases between. This CDR3 is built from 15 residues. In DNA form, the CDR3 reads TGTGCCAGCAGTTTAGCGGGGCTAGCCAAAAACATTCAGTACTTC. Residues: CASSLAGLAKNIQYF.

Only a few counts were recorded for this clonotype. The chain links TRBV28 to TRBJ2-2; D tentatively reads TRBD1 or TRBD2 (5 bases each). V lost 5 bases and J lost 6, with 19 bases in between. Germline CDR1 MDHEN, CDR2 SYDVKM. The CDR3 has 16 residues. The CDR3 region has the DNA TGTGCCAGCAGTCCCTCGGGGTGGGGGAGCGCCGGGGAGCTGTTTTTT. Its protein is CASSPSGWGSAGELFF. Variable domain in full (rest from reference TRBV28 and TRBJ2-2): DVKVTQSSRYLVKRTGEKVFLECVQDMDHENMFWYRQDPGLGLRLIYFSYDVKMKEKGDIPEGYSVSREKKERFSLILESASTNQTSMYLCASSPSGWGSAGELFFGEGSRLTVL.